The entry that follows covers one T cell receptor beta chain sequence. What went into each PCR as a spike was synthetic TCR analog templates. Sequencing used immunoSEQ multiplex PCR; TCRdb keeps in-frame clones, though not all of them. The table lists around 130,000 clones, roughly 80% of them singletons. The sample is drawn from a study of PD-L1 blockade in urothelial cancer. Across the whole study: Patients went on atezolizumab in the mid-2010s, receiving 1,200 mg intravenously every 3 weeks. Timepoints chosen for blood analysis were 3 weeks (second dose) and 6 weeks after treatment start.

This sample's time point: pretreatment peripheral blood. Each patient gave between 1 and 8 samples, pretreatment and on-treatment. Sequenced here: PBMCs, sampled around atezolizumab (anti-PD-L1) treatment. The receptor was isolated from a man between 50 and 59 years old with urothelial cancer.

The CDR3 DNA is TGTGCCAGCAGCCCCGGACTAGCGGGGTGCAATGAGCAGTTCTTC. This sequence encodes CASSPGLAGCNEQFF. The V call is TRBV28, the J call TRBJ2-1; 12 nucleotides align to TRBD2. The CDR3 spans 15 residues. The V and J ends lost 6 bases and 6 bases, in that order; junction bases with no gene match: 6. From germline, CDR1 is MDHEN and CDR2 SYDVKM.